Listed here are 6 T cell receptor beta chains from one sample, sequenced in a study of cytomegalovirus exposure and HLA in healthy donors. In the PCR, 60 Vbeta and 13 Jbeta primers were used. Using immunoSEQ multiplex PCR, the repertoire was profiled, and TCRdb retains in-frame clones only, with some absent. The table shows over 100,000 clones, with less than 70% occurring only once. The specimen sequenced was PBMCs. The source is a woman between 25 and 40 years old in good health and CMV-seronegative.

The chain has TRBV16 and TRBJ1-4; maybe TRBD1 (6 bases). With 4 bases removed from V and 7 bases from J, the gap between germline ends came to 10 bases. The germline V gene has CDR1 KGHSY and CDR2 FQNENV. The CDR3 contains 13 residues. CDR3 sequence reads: CASSPGQFEKLFF. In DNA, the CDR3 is TGTGCCAGCAGCCCCGGACAGTTTGAAAAACTGTTTTTT.

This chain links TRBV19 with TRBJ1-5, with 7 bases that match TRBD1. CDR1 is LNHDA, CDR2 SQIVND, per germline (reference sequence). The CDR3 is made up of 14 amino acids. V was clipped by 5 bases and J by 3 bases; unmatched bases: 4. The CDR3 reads CASSLGQDNQPQHF. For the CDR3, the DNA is TGTGCCAGTAGTCTCGGACAGGACAATCAGCCCCAGCATTTT.

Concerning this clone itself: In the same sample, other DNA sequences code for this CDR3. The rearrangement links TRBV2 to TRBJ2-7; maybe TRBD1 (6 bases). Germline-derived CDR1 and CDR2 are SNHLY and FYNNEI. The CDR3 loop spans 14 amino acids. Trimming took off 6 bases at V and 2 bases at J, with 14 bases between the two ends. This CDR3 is CASSEVGGPYEQYF. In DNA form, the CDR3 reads TGTGCCAGCAGCGAGGTTGGGGGCCCCTACGAGCAGTACTTC.

CDR3 bases: TGTGCCAGCAGCTTAGCGGTAACTAGCACAGATACGCAGTATTTT. Protein sequence: CASSLAVTSTDTQYF. This rearrangement joins TRBV7-6 to TRBJ2-3; D remains unclear. The CDR3 has 15 amino acids. With 0 bases removed from V and 0 bases from J, the gap between germline ends came to 7 bases. From germline, CDR1 is SGHVS and CDR2 FNYEAQ. The full variable domain, with the rest looked up from reference TRBV7-6 and TRBJ2-3, is GAGVSQSPRYKVTKRGQDVALRCDPISGHVSLYWYRQALGQGPEFLTYFNYEAQQDKSGLPNDRFSAERPEGSISTLTIQRTEQRDSAMYRCASSLAVTSTDTQYFGPGTRLTVL.

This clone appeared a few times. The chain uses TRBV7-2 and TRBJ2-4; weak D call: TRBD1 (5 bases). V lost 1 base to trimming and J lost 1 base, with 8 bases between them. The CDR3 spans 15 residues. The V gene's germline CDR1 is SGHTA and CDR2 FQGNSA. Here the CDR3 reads CASSLGPGAKNIQYF. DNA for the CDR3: TGTGCCAGCAGCTTAGGGCCAGGGGCCAAAAACATTCAGTACTTC. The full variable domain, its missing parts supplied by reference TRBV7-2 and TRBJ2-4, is GAGVSQSPSNKVTEKGKDVELRCDPISGHTALYWYRQSLGQGLEFLIYFQGNSAPDKSGLPSDRFSAERTGGSVSTLTIQRTQQEDSAVYLCASSLGPGAKNIQYFGAGTRLSVL.

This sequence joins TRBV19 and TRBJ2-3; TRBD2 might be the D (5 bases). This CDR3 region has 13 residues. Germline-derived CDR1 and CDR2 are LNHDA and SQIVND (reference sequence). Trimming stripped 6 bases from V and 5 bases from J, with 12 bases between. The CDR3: CASSRFRGDTQYF. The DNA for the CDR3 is TGTGCCAGTAGCCGCTTTCGGGGAGATACGCAGTATTTT.